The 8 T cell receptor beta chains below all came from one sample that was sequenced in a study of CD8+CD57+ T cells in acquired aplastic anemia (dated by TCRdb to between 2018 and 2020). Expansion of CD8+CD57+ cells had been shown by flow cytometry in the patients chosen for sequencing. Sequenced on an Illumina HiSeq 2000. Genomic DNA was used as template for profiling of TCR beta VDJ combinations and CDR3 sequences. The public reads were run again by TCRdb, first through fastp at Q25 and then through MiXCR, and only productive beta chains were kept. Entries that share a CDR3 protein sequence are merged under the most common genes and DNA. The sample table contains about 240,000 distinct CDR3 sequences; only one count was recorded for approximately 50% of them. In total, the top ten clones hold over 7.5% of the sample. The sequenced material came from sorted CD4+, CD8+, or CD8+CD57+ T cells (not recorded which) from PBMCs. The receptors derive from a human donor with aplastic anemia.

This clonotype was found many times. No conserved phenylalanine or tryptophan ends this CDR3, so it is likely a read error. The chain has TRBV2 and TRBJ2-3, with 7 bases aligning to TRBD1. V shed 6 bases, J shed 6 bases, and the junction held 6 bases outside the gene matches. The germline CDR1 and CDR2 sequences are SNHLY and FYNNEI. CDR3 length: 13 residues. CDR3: CASRKGARDTQYL. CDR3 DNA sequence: TGTGCCAGCAGGAAGGGGGCTCGGGATACGCAGTATCTT.

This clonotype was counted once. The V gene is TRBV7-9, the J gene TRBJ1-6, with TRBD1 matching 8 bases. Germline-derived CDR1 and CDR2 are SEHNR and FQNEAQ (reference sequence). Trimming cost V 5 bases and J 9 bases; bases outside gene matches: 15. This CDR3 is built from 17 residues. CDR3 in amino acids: CASSLILGTGRGSPLHF. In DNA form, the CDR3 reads TGTGCCAGCAGCCTCATCCTGGGGACAGGAAGAGGTTCACCCCTCCACTTT.

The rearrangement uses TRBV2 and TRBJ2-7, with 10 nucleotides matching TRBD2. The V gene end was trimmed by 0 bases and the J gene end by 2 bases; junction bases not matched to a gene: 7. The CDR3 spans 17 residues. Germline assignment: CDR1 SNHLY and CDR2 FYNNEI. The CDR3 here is CASSEAREREGPYEQYF. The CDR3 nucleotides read TGTGCCAGCAGTGAAGCGCGCGAGCGGGAGGGCCCCTACGAGCAGTACTTC.

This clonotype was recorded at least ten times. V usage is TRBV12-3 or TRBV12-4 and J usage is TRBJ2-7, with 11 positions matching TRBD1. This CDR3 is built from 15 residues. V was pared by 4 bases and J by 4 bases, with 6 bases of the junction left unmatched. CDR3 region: CASSSPGTGGYEQYF. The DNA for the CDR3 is TGTGCCAGCAGTTCCCCCGGGACAGGGGGTTACGAGCAGTACTTC.

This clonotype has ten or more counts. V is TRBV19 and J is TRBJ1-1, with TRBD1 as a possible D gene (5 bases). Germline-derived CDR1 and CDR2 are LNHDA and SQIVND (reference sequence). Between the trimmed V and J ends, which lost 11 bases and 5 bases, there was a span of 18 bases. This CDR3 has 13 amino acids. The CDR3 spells CAARGFHGTEAFF. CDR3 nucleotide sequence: TGTGCCGCCCGGGGGTTCCATGGGACTGAAGCTTTCTTT.

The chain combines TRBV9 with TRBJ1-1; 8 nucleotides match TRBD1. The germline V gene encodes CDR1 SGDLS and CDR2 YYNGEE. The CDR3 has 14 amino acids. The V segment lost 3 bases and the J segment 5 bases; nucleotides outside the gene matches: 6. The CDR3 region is CASSARNRGTEAFF. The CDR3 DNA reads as TGTGCCAGCAGCGCTAGGAACAGGGGGACTGAAGCTTTCTTT.

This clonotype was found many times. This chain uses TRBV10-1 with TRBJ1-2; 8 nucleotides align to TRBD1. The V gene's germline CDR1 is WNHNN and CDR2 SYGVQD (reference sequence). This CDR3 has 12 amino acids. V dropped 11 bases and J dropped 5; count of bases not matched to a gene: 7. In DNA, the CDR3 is TGCGCCCCCAGACAGGGGCCTTATGGCTACACCTTC. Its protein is CAPRQGPYGYTF.

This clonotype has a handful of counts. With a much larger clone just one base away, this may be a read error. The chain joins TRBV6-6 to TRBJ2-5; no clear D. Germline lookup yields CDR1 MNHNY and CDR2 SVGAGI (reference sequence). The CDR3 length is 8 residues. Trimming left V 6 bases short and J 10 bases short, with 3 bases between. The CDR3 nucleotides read TGTGCCAGCAGCCGCCAGTACTTC. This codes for CASSRQYF.